The 7 T cell receptor beta chains below all came from one sample that was sequenced in a study of T cells in Graves' hyperthyroidism and ophthalmopathy. The TCR beta CDR3 regions underwent amplification using RNA transcripts as the source. Researchers ran a first-round RT-PCR on the TCR CDR3 using the HTBI primer set. TCRdb re-analysed the multiplex PCR reads in MiXCR, keeping a single row per CDR3 protein. This sample has 530,000 or so distinct CDR3 sequences; 35% to 55% occur once, and the top ten carry 7.5% to 8.5%. Sample: peripheral blood or thyroid tissue (not recorded which). Receptor source: a woman younger than 30 with Graves' hyperthyroidism.

This chain uses TRBV10-3 with TRBJ2-7; 13 nucleotides match TRBD2. J gave up 2 bases and V 6 bases, and 1 base lay outside the gene matches. The CDR3 has 14 amino acids. The germline gives CDR1 ENHRY, CDR2 SYGVKD. CDR3 DNA sequence: TGTGCCATCAGGACTAGCGGGAGGACCTACGAGCAGTACTTC. Amino acids: CAIRTSGRTYEQYF.

As regards this clonotype: One end of the junction is discordant with germline, which a read error may explain. The J gene is TRBJ1-1, the V gene TRBV11-2; D is perhaps TRBD1 (5 bases). The CDR3 totals 14 residues. The germline V gene has CDR1 SGHAT and CDR2 FQNNGV. Here the CDR3 reads CASSQGMGGTEAFF. CDR3 bases: TGCGCCAGCAGCCAAGGAATGGGGGGGACTGAAGCTTTCTTT. The full variable domain, with the rest looked up from reference TRBV11-2 and TRBJ1-1, is EAGVAQSPRYKIIEKRQSVAFWCNPISGHATLYWYQQILGQGPKLLIQFQNNGVVDDSQLPKDRFSAERLKGVDSTLKIQPAKLEDSAVYLCASSQGMGGTEAFFGQGTRLTVV.

This clonotype has at least ten counts. The chain has TRBV15 and TRBJ1-3, with D maybe TRBD1 (5 bases). V lost 0 bases and J lost 4, with 10 bases in between. CDR3 length: 15 residues. CDR1 and CDR2 (germline): LNHNV, YYDKDF (reference sequence). The CDR3 is CATSRDARVGNTIYF. The DNA of the CDR3 is TGTGCCACCAGCAGAGATGCCAGGGTGGGAAACACCATATATTTT.

There are many counts of this clonotype. The chain combines TRBV19 with TRBJ2-6; no clear D. Germline CDR1 LNHDA, CDR2 SQIVND (reference sequence). Trimming cost V 5 bases and J 1 base, with 9 bases left between them. This CDR3 contains 15 residues. CDR3 loop: CASSSQPSGANVLTF. DNA of the CDR3: TGTGCCAGTAGTTCACAGCCGTCTGGGGCCAACGTCCTGACTTTC.

The chain uses TRBV5-1 and TRBJ2-5, with D possibly called TRBD1 or TRBD2 (6 bases each). The germline V gene encodes CDR1 SGHRS and CDR2 YFSETQ. The V end lost 4 bases, the J end lost 5 bases, and 15 bases lay between the germline ends. This CDR3 spans 14 amino acids. CDR3 DNA sequence: TGCGCCAGCAGCCGATTAAGGAGGGGGGAGACCCAGTACTTC. Its protein product is CASSRLRRGETQYF.

This clonotype was seen a handful of times. The chain carries TRBV2 and TRBJ2-3, with D tentatively TRBD2 (5 bases). V lost 5 bases to trimming and J lost 4 bases, with 10 bases between them. This CDR3 contains 13 residues. Per germline, CDR1 SNHLY and CDR2 FYNNEI. Here the CDR3 DNA reads TGTGCCAGCAGTACCGGAGGCGCAGATACGCAGTATTTT. It codes for CASSTGGADTQYF.

In this sample, this clonotype turned up a few times. This sequence joins TRBV7-8 and TRBJ2-1; 7 positions match TRBD2. With V trimmed by 1 base and J by 3 bases, 3 bases remained unmatched. The CDR3 covers 15 residues. Germline V gene data show CDR1 as SGHVS and CDR2 as FQNEAQ. The CDR3 DNA reads TGTGCCAGCAGCTTAGTCCAGCGGGACTACAATGAGCAGTTCTTC. Translated, it gives CASSLVQRDYNEQFF. The variable domain in full, with the rest retrieved from reference TRBV7-8 and TRBJ2-1, is GAGVSQSPRYKVAKRGQDVALRCDPISGHVSLFWYQQALGQGPEFLTYFQNEAQLDKSGLPSDRFFAERPEGSVSTLKIQRTQQEDSAVYLCASSLVQRDYNEQFFGPGTRLTVL.